This T cell receptor (beta chain) was found in a study of blood T cell repertoires in COVID-19 (dated by TCRdb to the early 2020s). With respect to the entire study: The collaborator samples originated in the United States, Italy and Spain and spanned the acute and convalescent phases of COVID-19. Sample metadata almost always included a de-identified subject ID, COVID-19 status, age in years and sex. Samples were obtained from the ongoing ImmuneRACE study (first 160 participants) and from about 1,300 subjects provided by 6 global collaborators. The repertoires were released in a freely available public database meant as a resource for research on the immune response to SARS-CoV-2. Deeply sampled blood TCRbeta repertoires from subjects exposed to, actively infected with, or recovered from COVID-19 were included in the dataset. The prospective study material was composed of cDNA or gDNA derived from T cells, B-cell-depleted T cells, or PBMCs. Where available, HLA class I and class II types were obtained from metadata supplied by the sample provider rather than from assay-based typing.

CDR1 and CDR2 (MDHEN, SYDVKM) derive from the germline V gene. CDR3 length: 15 amino acids, cysteine to phenylalanine. Only the CDR3 portion is preserved as DNA: 45 bases, with reading frame beginning at the first base. V loses 5 bases, J loses 1 base, and the germline ends lie 13 bases apart. Concerning this clone: The antigen this receptor binds is unknown. No base quality information exists; no much larger clone differs at one position.

TCRbeta CDR3 regions were amplified from genomic DNA by means of the immunoSEQ Assay, a bias-controlled multiplex PCR. Processing in the source paper ran as follows. Nucleated cell counts per sample were estimated from amplification of reference gene primers within the assay. To quantify the absolute abundance of each unique TCRbeta CDR3 rearrangement, sequence reads were collapsed and filtered. For each sample, productive Simpson clonality was calculated as the square root of Simpson's diversity index over productive rearrangements. Imported from immuneACCESS, the table was reduced by TCRdb to in-frame sequences with V and J called. These copies leave out some clones; in studies compared against another copy, an unresolved V gene accounts for under half, and the cause of the remainder is not known. That table gives V, J and clone size, and the DNA gave D and trimming. Counted in this sample were about 230,000 clones; 65% to 90% of them appeared once. Around 7% of the sample comes from the top ten.

Each collaborating institution followed its own protocols to collect whole blood in K2EDTA tubes. For TCRbeta analysis, collaborators shipped samples as frozen whole blood, isolated PBMCs, or DNA extracted from either of those sample types. Here is what the overall study found, with its caveats: The quantity of clinical and demographic metadata differed by source and by participant and was supplied without curation.

The sequenced sample consisted of peripheral blood. This sequence uses TRBV28 and TRBJ2-3; D gene: possibly TRBD1, on 5 matching bases. The sequence derives from a woman in her forties or fifties with acute or convalescent COVID-19. The nucleotide sequence reads TGTGCCAGCAGTGACAGTGGCGTGGGCACAGATACGCAGTATTTT. This gives the protein CASSDSGVGTDTQYF. When the CDR3 is completed using the reference TRBV28 and TRBJ2-3 genes on either side, the full variable domain is DVKVTQSSRYLVKRTGEKVFLECVQDMDHENMFWYRQDPGLGLRLIYFSYDVKMKEKGDIPEGYSVSREKKERFSLILESASTNQTSMYLCASSDSGVGTDTQYFGPGTRLTVL.